These 30 T cell receptor beta chains were sequenced from one sample in a study of T cells after yellow fever vaccination. TCRdb re-called the 5' RACE reads with MiXCR, one entry per CDR3 protein. The data show some 670,000 distinct CDR3 sequences, 9% to 15% seen once. The sample in question was PBMCs, obtained on the day of the yellow fever booster vaccination. The origin of the receptors is a man aged 30 to 45 who received the YFV17D yellow fever vaccine.

This clonotype was observed a handful of times. Sequence at one end of the junction differs from germline and may be a read error. This chain joins TRBV3-1 and TRBJ1-2; D is ambiguous. In germline, CDR1 is LGHDT, CDR2 YNNKEL (reference sequence). The CDR3 loop spans 12 amino acids. The CDR3 is CASSQDDRAEIF. The CDR3 DNA follows: TGTGCCAGCAGCCAAGATGATAGGGCCGAAATCTTC.

The chain links TRBV18 to TRBJ2-2, with a possible D match to TRBD1 (5 bases). Trimming removed 1 base at V and 2 bases at J, with 11 bases between. Germline lookup yields CDR1 KGHSH and CDR2 LQKENI. This CDR3 has 16 amino acids. The CDR3 DNA sequence: TGTGCCAGCTCACCACTCCCAGGGCCCAACACCGGGGAGCTGTTTTTT. Protein product: CASSPLPGPNTGELFF.

This clonotype was seen a handful of times. The rearrangement links TRBV4-3 to TRBJ1-6, with a weak D call TRBD1 (5 bases). The CDR3 length is 17 residues. The ends were cut back, 3 bases at V and 5 bases at J, with 17 bases in the middle. Germline V gene data show CDR1 as LGHNA and CDR2 as YSLEER. The CDR3 region has the DNA TGCGCCAGCAGCCATCAAGGTTCGGGGGAGAATAATTCACCCCTCCACTTT. Its translation is CASSHQGSGENNSPLHF.

This clonotype came up a few times. The chain uses TRBV6-2 or TRBV6-3 and TRBJ1-5; the D gene is possibly TRBD1 (5 bases). The germline V gene encodes CDR1 MNHEY and CDR2 SVGEGT. This CDR3 is built from 14 residues. Trimming stripped 2 bases from V and 7 bases from J, with 12 bases between. CDR3 nucleotide sequence: TGTGCCAGCAGTTACCGCGGGGGAGGACAGCCCCAGCATTTT. Residues: CASSYRGGGQPQHF.

This clonotype appeared many times. The V call is TRBV2, the J call TRBJ2-1, with D possibly being TRBD2 (6 bases). Germline V gene sequence: CDR1 SNHLY, CDR2 FYNNEI. The CDR3 is 14 residues long. Trimming cost V 2 bases and J 9 bases, with 14 bases left between them. The CDR3, as DNA: TGTGCCAGCAGTGAAAACACGGGAGTAACTGAGCAGTTCTTC. Translating it yields CASSENTGVTEQFF.

This clonotype has only a few counts. CDR3 residues: CSAEPRSGRNPSYQFF. CDR3 DNA sequence: TGCAGTGCTGAGCCCCGTAGCGGGAGGAATCCTTCGTACCAGTTCTTC. The J gene is TRBJ2-1, the V gene TRBV20-1; 10 nucleotides align to TRBD2. After removal of 5 bases from V and 13 bases from J, the junction contained 20 bases not matched to a gene. This CDR3 region has 16 residues. From germline, CDR1 is DFQATT and CDR2 SNEGSKA (reference sequence).

The CDR3 loop reads CASSKYIYRNELSAAFF. The CDR3 region has the DNA TGTGCCAGCAGCAAATACATTTACAGGAACGAGTTAAGCGCAGCTTTCTTT. The V and J genes are TRBV7-2 and TRBJ1-1, with D possibly TRBD1 on 5 matching bases. CDR1 and CDR2 from the germline V gene are SGHTA and FQGNSA. V was pared by 5 bases and J by 10 bases, with 29 bases between. This CDR3 is built from 17 residues.

In its sample, this clonotype was seen a few times. In nucleotides, the CDR3 is TGCAGTGCTCCCCGGACTAGCGGGGGCTCAGTGCAGTTCTTC. As protein: CSAPRTSGGSVQFF. The V call is TRBV20-1, the J call TRBJ2-1; 13 bases line up with TRBD2. Germline V gives CDR1 DFQATT, CDR2 SNEGSKA (reference sequence). CDR3 size: 14 residues. V lost 5 bases, J lost 12 bases, and 10 bases stayed unmatched.

In its sample, this clonotype was seen a few times. This chain links TRBV24-1 with TRBJ2-2, with D unresolved. Germline CDR1 reads KGHDR; CDR2 reads SFDVKD. CDR3 length equals 15 residues. Trimming left V 2 bases short and J 1 base short, with 7 bases between. The CDR3 region is CATSDSDKNTGELFF. The CDR3 coding sequence is TGTGCCACCAGTGATTCCGACAAGAACACCGGGGAGCTGTTTTTT.

This chain connects TRBV12-3 or TRBV12-4 to TRBJ2-1; 13 nucleotides align to TRBD2. The CDR3 loop spans 14 amino acids. V was clipped by 8 bases and J by 8 bases; unmatched bases: 6. The CDR3 DNA is TGTGCCAGCCTGTGGACTAGCGGGAGCTATGAGCAGTTCTTC. It is translated as CASLWTSGSYEQFF.

This clonotype was seen only a few times. The chain links TRBV18 to TRBJ1-1; no reliable D call. Trimming removed 6 bases at V and 5 bases at J, with 10 bases between. CDR1 is KGHSH, CDR2 LQKENI, per germline. The CDR3 has 12 amino acids. The CDR3 region has the DNA TGTGCCAGCTCGCCGGGAAAAACTGAAGCTTTCTTT. Its protein is CASSPGKTEAFF. Supplemented by reference TRBV18 and TRBJ1-1, the full variable domain reads NAGVMQNPRHLVRRRGQEARLRCSPMKGHSHVYWYRQLPEEGLKFMVYLQKENIIDESGMPKERFSAEFPKEGPSILRIQQVVRGDSAAYFCASSPGKTEAFFGQGTRLTVV.

This clonotype was seen a few times. The CDR3 DNA follows: TGCGCCAGCAGACGTCACAGGGGCGACACCGGGGAGCTGTTTTTT. This translates into CASRRHRGDTGELFF. The chain uses TRBV4-3 and TRBJ2-2, with 7 bases fitting TRBD1. V shed 6 bases and J 3 bases; nucleotides not matched to a gene: 7. The germline gives CDR1 LGHNA, CDR2 YSLEER. There are 15 residues in the CDR3.

The chain is built from TRBV11-2 and TRBJ2-7; 11 bases fit TRBD1. The CDR3 spans 20 residues. Germline loops: CDR1 SGHAT, CDR2 FQNNGV. Trimming cost V 2 bases and J 3 bases; bases outside gene matches: 18. This CDR3 is CASSLNVGQGASRRFYEQYF. DNA of the CDR3: TGTGCCAGCAGCTTAAACGTAGGACAGGGGGCGAGTCGGCGGTTCTACGAGCAGTACTTC.

The chain employs TRBV12-3 or TRBV12-4 and TRBJ2-7; tentatively, D is TRBD1 or TRBD2 (5 bases each). With 8 bases removed from V and 0 bases from J, the gap between germline ends came to 17 bases. This CDR3 has 15 amino acids. Here the CDR3 reads CASPPPGTSSYEQYF. The CDR3 DNA follows: TGTGCCAGCCCCCCGCCGGGGACGAGCTCCTACGAGCAGTACTTC.

J is TRBJ2-5 and V is TRBV12-3 or TRBV12-4, with D perhaps matching TRBD2 (5 bases). This CDR3 has 13 residues. Trimming shortened V by 8 bases and J by 5 bases, and 15 bases separated the two germline ends. The CDR3 loop reads CASAQTGFETQYF. DNA for the CDR3: TGTGCCAGCGCTCAGACGGGGTTTGAGACCCAGTACTTC.

This clonotype has a handful of counts. The CDR3 DNA is TGTGCCAGCAGCATAGAGGCTTTCAATGAGCAGTTCTTC. Translation: CASSIEAFNEQFF. The genes are TRBV14 and TRBJ2-1; D not certain. The CDR3 contains 13 residues. The V end was cut by 5 bases, the J end by 6 bases, with 11 bases between. The germline gives CDR1 SGHDN, CDR2 FVKESK.

This clonotype has only a few counts. The V and J genes are TRBV6-2 or TRBV6-3 and TRBJ2-7; TRBD2 matches 10 bases. The CDR3 sequence is 17 residues long. Germline V gene data show CDR1 as MNHEY and CDR2 as SVGEGT. V shed 2 bases, J shed 5 bases, and the junction held 12 bases outside the gene matches. The CDR3 DNA is TGTGCCAGCAGTTACCCCCCTCAACTAGCGGGGCTTGACGAGCAGTACTTC. It codes for CASSYPPQLAGLDEQYF.

This clonotype was detected a few times. The chain uses TRBV2 and TRBJ1-5; perhaps TRBD1 as D (5 bases). Germline V gives CDR1 SNHLY, CDR2 FYNNEI. This CDR3 is built from 15 residues. The germline V and J ends were trimmed by 4 bases and 1 base, with 11 bases remaining between them. CDR3 nucleotide sequence: TGTGCCAGCAGTGTACGGAGGGGAAGCAATCAGCCCCAGCATTTT. Amino acid sequence: CASSVRRGSNQPQHF.

The V call is TRBV12-2, the J call TRBJ2-7; TRBD2 reflects the table's D call only, with no check against the DNA. TRBV12-2 is reported as a pseudogene. The CDR3 runs 14 residues. The CDR3 nucleotides read TGTGCAAGTCGCTTACGAGCGGGAGTGGGCGAGCAGTACTTC. It translates to CASRLRAGVGEQYF.

The CDR3 loop reads CASSLKGATPDTQYF. The CDR3 DNA reads TGTGCCAGCAGCTTAAAGGGCGCAACCCCAGATACGCAGTATTTT. The rearrangement links TRBV7-3 to TRBJ2-3; no clear D gene. In germline, CDR1 is SGHTA, CDR2 FQGTGA. This CDR3 has 15 amino acids. V gave up 1 base and J gave up 4 bases, with 12 bases separating them.

In its sample, this clonotype was seen many times. This chain connects TRBV7-2 to TRBJ2-2, with TRBD1 matching 7 bases. This CDR3 spans 16 amino acids. The ends lost 4 bases at V and 7 bases at J; junction bases unmatched: 12. CDR1 SGHTA and CDR2 FQGNSA come from the germline V gene. CDR3 loop: CASSWDSALGGGELFF. As DNA, the CDR3 is TGTGCCAGCAGCTGGGACAGTGCCCTAGGGGGCGGGGAGCTGTTTTTT.

This clonotype was counted ten times or more. The chain is built from TRBV7-6 and TRBJ1-1; the D is unclear. V was clipped by 1 base and J by 4 bases, with 7 bases between them. Germline V gene data show CDR1 as SGHVS and CDR2 as FNYEAQ. The CDR3 sequence is 13 residues long. CDR3 loop: CASSLGAATEAFF. CDR3 nucleotide sequence: TGTGCCAGCAGCTTAGGGGCAGCCACTGAAGCTTTCTTT.

CDR3 sequence reads: CASSSSTSYNEQFF. DNA for the CDR3: TGTGCCAGCAGCTCAAGTACGTCCTACAATGAGCAGTTCTTC. The genes are TRBV7-9 and TRBJ2-1; D is ambiguous. The V end lost 4 bases, the J end lost 1 base, and 8 bases lay between the germline ends. This CDR3 region has 14 residues. CDR1 and CDR2 from the germline V gene are SEHNR and FQNEAQ (reference sequence).

The rearrangement links TRBV30 to TRBJ2-7; the match to TRBD2 covers 8 bases. V lost 0 bases, J lost 5 bases, and 3 bases stayed unmatched. The CDR3 covers 13 residues. Germline V lookup: CDR1 GTSNPN, CDR2 SVGIG (reference sequence). The CDR3 region is CAWSVTSGDEQYF. CDR3 nucleotides: TGTGCCTGGAGTGTAACTAGCGGCGACGAGCAGTACTTC.

This chain uses TRBV11-2 with TRBJ2-3; 9 positions match TRBD2. CDR3 length: 15 amino acids. The ends lost 3 bases at V and 6 bases at J; junction bases unmatched: 7. Germline CDR1 SGHAT, CDR2 FQNNGV. The CDR3 coding sequence is TGTGCCAGCAGCTTTTGGGGACTAGCTCGGGATACGCAGTATTTT. It yields the protein CASSFWGLARDTQYF.

This clonotype has a handful of counts. V is TRBV11-2 and J is TRBJ2-7, with 7 nucleotides matching TRBD1. V shed 6 bases and J 4 bases; nucleotides not matched to a gene: 18. The CDR3 is 17 residues long. Per the germline V gene, CDR1 is SGHAT and CDR2 is FQNNGV. The CDR3 here is CASRSIGDRDRGYEQYF. Written as DNA, the CDR3 is TGTGCCAGCAGATCCATTGGAGACCGGGACAGAGGATACGAGCAGTACTTC. Complete variable domain (other parts from reference TRBV11-2 and TRBJ2-7): EAGVAQSPRYKIIEKRQSVAFWCNPISGHATLYWYQQILGQGPKLLIQFQNNGVVDDSQLPKDRFSAERLKGVDSTLKIQPAKLEDSAVYLCASRSIGDRDRGYEQYFGPGTRLTVT.

The rearrangement uses TRBV3-1 and TRBJ2-7; maybe TRBD1 (5 bases). Germline values: CDR1 LGHDT, CDR2 YNNKEL (reference sequence). This CDR3 contains 14 residues. Between the trimmed V and J ends, which lost 2 bases and 5 bases, there was a span of 13 bases. The CDR3 nucleotides are TGTGCCAGCAGCCAACAGGGTTTTACTCACGAGCAGTACTTC. Translation: CASSQQGFTHEQYF.

This clonotype was seen a handful of times. The chain employs TRBV7-2 and TRBJ1-4; D call uncertain. Germline V gene data show CDR1 as SGHTA and CDR2 as FQGNSA. The V end lost 1 base, the J end lost 11 bases, and 11 bases lay between the germline ends. CDR3 length: 13 residues. CDR3 region: CASSLEPLGKLFF. DNA of the CDR3: TGTGCCAGCAGCTTAGAGCCCCTAGGGAAACTGTTTTTT.

The DNA of the CDR3 is TGCAGTGCTAGAGCGGCTAGCGGCACAGATACGCAGTATTTT. Its translation is CSARAASGTDTQYF. The V and J genes are TRBV20-1 and TRBJ2-3; possibly TRBD2 for D (6 bases). V was cut by 1 base and J by 1 base, with 9 bases left in between. This CDR3 comprises 14 residues. The V gene's germline CDR1 is DFQATT and CDR2 SNEGSKA (reference sequence).

This clonotype was seen more than once but under ten times. The CDR3 spells CATSRREGTSAQYF. The CDR3 coding sequence is TGTGCCACCAGCCGACGGGAGGGGACGAGCGCGCAGTATTTT. The chain couples TRBV15 to TRBJ2-3; TRBD2 aligns across 8 bases. J lost 10 bases, V lost 5 bases, and 11 bases had no gene match. CDR1 and CDR2 (germline): LNHNV, YYDKDF (reference sequence). The CDR3 consists of 14 residues.